This TCR beta chain appears in the sequencing data of a study of OX40 agonist ivuxolimab in advanced cancers. Whole-study findings and limits: Relative to CD4+ cells, CD8+ T cells on average had more expanded clones. A proportion of nonresponders additionally exhibited low normalized T-cell clonal expansion.

Profiled with immunoSEQ multiplex PCR; TCRdb holds only in-frame clones, not every one. This table has 83,000 or so clones, roughly 90% appearing once. As for this clone: Its cognate antigen is unknown.

Per germline, CDR1 DFQATT and CDR2 SNEGSKA (reference sequence). The CDR3 is 11 amino acids. V was clipped by 3 bases and J by 5 bases, with 8 bases between them. The chain uses TRBV20-1 and TRBJ2-7; possible D gene TRBD2, 5 bases. This specimen was CD4+ or CD8+ T cells sorted from blood, taken in a trial of the OX40 agonist ivuxolimab. The sequence came from an adult with an advanced solid tumor such as melanoma, head and neck, liver or kidney cancer. This chain's CDR3 is CSASGGHEQYF. Here the CDR3 DNA reads TGCAGTGCTAGCGGCGGGCACGAGCAGTACTTC.